Included here is one TCR beta chain sequence, with context. In the authors' methods: From reference gene primer amplification, estimates of nucleated cell counts were derived. Repertoires were generated with immunoSEQ multiplex PCR, while TCRdb's copy carries only in-frame clones and drops some. Clone size and the V and J calls come from that table; the DNA yielded D and trimming. The sample contains around 100,000 clones, roughly 84% of which appear only once. The data originate from a study of blood T cell repertoires in COVID-19. V was clipped by 4 bases and J by 2 bases, with 15 bases between them. Per germline, CDR1 SGHDN and CDR2 FVKESK. The CDR3 has 17 amino acids.

Input material: peripheral blood. This TCR derives from a human donor in a cohort sampled during active COVID-19. This chain connects TRBV14 to TRBJ2-6; D might be TRBD2 (6 bases). For the CDR3, the DNA is TGTGCCAGCAGCCCCATGGGGTCGGGGGCTGGGGCCAACGTCCTGACTTTC. Translating gives CASSPMGSGAGANVLTF. The entire variable domain, with the rest obtained from reference TRBV14 and TRBJ2-6, is as follows: EAGVTQFPSHSVIEKGQTVTLRCDPISGHDNLYWYRRVMGKEIKFLLHFVKESKQDESGMPNNRFLAERTGGTYSTLKVQPAELEDSGVYFCASSPMGSGAGANVLTFGAGSRLTVL.